Listed below are T cell receptor beta chains from one sample, sequenced in a study of T cell responses to AZD1222 COVID-19 vaccine. Libraries were prepared by immunoSEQ multiplex PCR; TCRdb keeps only in-frame clonotypes and omits some of them. Seen here are about 97,000 clones, roughly 84% observed once, and the top ten hold about a sixth. The sequencing here drew on peripheral blood, taken on day 0 of AZD1222 vaccination. Source of these receptors: an adult in good health. Both conserved end residues are part of each CDR3. Fields, in order: V gene, CDR3 protein.

v_call: TRBV12-3/TRBV12-4
cdr3_aa: CASSLSPSGYTF

v_call: TRBV4-3
cdr3_aa: CASSQAVGNQPQHF

v_call: TRBV19
cdr3_aa: CASSIVQGANDGYTF

v_call: TRBV5-4
cdr3_aa: CASSAAGTEAFF

v_call: TRBV6-2/TRBV6-3
cdr3_aa: CASSISGLTLNQPQHF

v_call: TRBV6-5
cdr3_aa: CASSYRDRVPEAFF

v_call: TRBV6-5
cdr3_aa: CASSSQGQFF

v_call: TRBV27
cdr3_aa: CASSLSPNTGELFF

v_call: TRBV5-1
cdr3_aa: CASSLGLAGGETQYF

v_call: TRBV6-5
cdr3_aa: CASLRTGGWETQYF

v_call: TRBV27
cdr3_aa: CASSSERKRAKETQYF

v_call: TRBV15
cdr3_aa: CATSSDRTEAFF

v_call: TRBV27
cdr3_aa: CASSRQATNEKLFF

v_call: TRBV7-2
cdr3_aa: CASSTGTGRSNQPQHF

v_call: TRBV19
cdr3_aa: CASSTPLGRETQYF

v_call: TRBV19
cdr3_aa: CARVPGGETQYF

v_call: TRBV7-2
cdr3_aa: CASSNHRNYGYTF

v_call: TRBV6-2/TRBV6-3
cdr3_aa: CASSYGELGDQPQHF

v_call: TRBV12-3/TRBV12-4
cdr3_aa: CASSPGQGQKLFF

v_call: TRBV30
cdr3_aa: CAFRGSQGTEAFF

v_call: TRBV6-1
cdr3_aa: CASSDGRLNTEAFF

v_call: TRBV5-1
cdr3_aa: CASSPGQGTNEKLFF

v_call: TRBV7-2
cdr3_aa: CASSLERGGAQYF

v_call: TRBV6-1
cdr3_aa: CASSEGTTVYGYTF

v_call: TRBV19
cdr3_aa: CASSRLEGWNYGYTF

v_call: TRBV19
cdr3_aa: CASSISTPTGELFF

v_call: TRBV7-2
cdr3_aa: CASSPRTSGDNEQFF

v_call: TRBV9
cdr3_aa: CASSVGEGSVGEQYF

v_call: TRBV9
cdr3_aa: CASNRENIYNEQFF

v_call: TRBV12-5
cdr3_aa: CASSGTMNTEAFF

v_call: TRBV11-2
cdr3_aa: CASSPRQENYEQYF

v_call: TRBV5-1
cdr3_aa: CASSAGGALYGYTF

v_call: TRBV7-2
cdr3_aa: CASSEKPSANQPQHF

v_call: TRBV11-3
cdr3_aa: CASSLGQQGNTEAFF

v_call: TRBV5-1
cdr3_aa: CASSLAAGARGSEQYF

v_call: TRBV4-2
cdr3_aa: CASSQGDSNYGYTF

v_call: TRBV29-1
cdr3_aa: CSVEAGSNQPQHF

v_call: TRBV5-1
cdr3_aa: CASSFKETQYF

v_call: TRBV2
cdr3_aa: CASSVVAGGRNEQFF

v_call: TRBV19
cdr3_aa: CASTPQAGGTIQYF

v_call: TRBV5-5
cdr3_aa: CASSPDYGAFF

v_call: TRBV6-5
cdr3_aa: CASRQGAGTGELFF

v_call: TRBV10-3
cdr3_aa: CAISEDTGTTEAFF

v_call: TRBV7-2
cdr3_aa: CASSADGNQPQHF

v_call: TRBV10-3
cdr3_aa: CAIREIQGASTEAFF

v_call: TRBV11-3
cdr3_aa: CASSLMAGLMFF

v_call: TRBV28
cdr3_aa: CASSPPDRRKKDTQYF

v_call: TRBV24-1
cdr3_aa: CATSDPGQGEGYTF

v_call: TRBV28
cdr3_aa: CASSFNPPRRETQYF

v_call: TRBV5-6
cdr3_aa: CASSLPGQGADTQYF

v_call: TRBV19
cdr3_aa: CASSMGAWNTEAFF

v_call: TRBV12-3/TRBV12-4
cdr3_aa: CASSFGGKLFF

v_call: TRBV5-1
cdr3_aa: CASIKAGGDSTDTQYF

v_call: TRBV18
cdr3_aa: CASSPGTGNQPQHF

v_call: TRBV7-2
cdr3_aa: CASSLGHLDGYTF

v_call: TRBV28
cdr3_aa: CASSQNGQGNYGYTF